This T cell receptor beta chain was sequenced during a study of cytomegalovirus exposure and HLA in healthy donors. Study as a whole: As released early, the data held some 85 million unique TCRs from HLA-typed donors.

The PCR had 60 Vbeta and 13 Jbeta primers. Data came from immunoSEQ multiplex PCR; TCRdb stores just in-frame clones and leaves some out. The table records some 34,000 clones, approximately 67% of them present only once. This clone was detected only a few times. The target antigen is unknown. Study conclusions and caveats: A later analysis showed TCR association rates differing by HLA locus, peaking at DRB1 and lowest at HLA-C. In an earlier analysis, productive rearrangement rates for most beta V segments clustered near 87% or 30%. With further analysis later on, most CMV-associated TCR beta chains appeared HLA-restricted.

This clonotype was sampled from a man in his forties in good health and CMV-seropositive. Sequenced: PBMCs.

In nucleotides, the CDR3 is TGTGCCAGCAGTTCCCCGGGACAGGACCCTGAAAAACTGTTTTTT. Its translation is CASSSPGQDPEKLFF. This sequence joins TRBV27 and TRBJ1-4; TRBD1 aligns across 8 bases. The CDR3 covers 15 residues. Trimming at V came to 4 bases and at J to 7 bases, leaving 8 bases not matched to a gene. In germline, CDR1 is MNHEY, CDR2 SMNVEV (reference sequence).